The next 8 T cell receptor beta chains were all read from a single sample in a study of read filtering for tumor transcriptome and immune sequencing. Molecular barcoded adaptors covering alpha/delta and beta/gamma chains were used on roughly 370 ng RNA. One entry per CDR3 protein results from TCRdb running MiXCR on the reads. The table has about 40,000 distinct CDR3 sequences, around 13% seen once. Sequencing was done on a sample of a population of CD138-negative cells sorted from bone marrow. These TCRs come from a donor aged 40 or over with multiple myeloma.

This clonotype has just a few counts. The V gene is TRBV18, the J gene TRBJ1-5; D gene uncertain. Germline V lookup: CDR1 KGHSH, CDR2 LQKENI. The V gene lost 6 bases and the J gene lost 1 base, with 10 bases spanning the gap. The CDR3 is 14 amino acids. The DNA for the CDR3 is TGTGCCAGCTCGGCCGAGGGAAGCAATCAGCCCCAGCATTTT. The encoded protein is CASSAEGSNQPQHF.

This clonotype has a count of ten or more. This chain joins TRBV11-2 and TRBJ2-3; D possibly corresponds to TRBD1 (6 bases). CDR1 is SGHAT, CDR2 FQNNGV, per germline. This CDR3 spans 15 amino acids. V shed 0 bases and J shed 0 bases, with 7 bases lying between them. The CDR3 region has the DNA TGTGCCAGCAGCTTAGATGGGGGCAGCACAGATACGCAGTATTTT. It translates to CASSLDGGSTDTQYF.

Many counts were recorded for this clonotype. The chain combines TRBV5-1 with TRBJ1-1; D remains unclear. V dropped 0 bases and J dropped 4 bases, with 7 bases sitting between them. Germline V CDR1 and CDR2: SGHRS, YFSETQ. The CDR3 covers 13 residues. CDR3: CASSLETFTEAFF. CDR3 nucleotides: TGCGCCAGCAGCTTGGAAACGTTCACTGAAGCTTTCTTT.

This clonotype was counted many times. A much bigger clone sits one base away, suggesting this may be a read error. V gene TRBV5-1 combines with J gene TRBJ2-1; TRBD2 matches 8 bases. This CDR3 has 15 amino acids. Germline lookup yields CDR1 SGHRS and CDR2 YFSETQ. CDR3 amino acids: CASTPAGARYNGQFF. CDR3 DNA: TGCGCCAGCACGCCAGCGGGAGCTCGGTACAATGGGCAGTTCTTC.

The V gene is TRBV7-2, the J gene TRBJ2-7; 10 bases fit TRBD2. The germline gives CDR1 SGHTA, CDR2 FQGNSA. V shed 4 bases and J 6 bases; nucleotides not matched to a gene: 6. The CDR3 covers 14 residues. As DNA, the CDR3 is TGTGCCAGCAGCTCAGCGGGAGGGCCTCGCGAGCAGTACTTC. Protein product: CASSSAGGPREQYF. The whole variable domain, remainder taken from reference TRBV7-2 and TRBJ2-7, is GAGVSQSPSNKVTEKGKDVELRCDPISGHTALYWYRQSLGQGLEFLIYFQGNSAPDKSGLPSDRFSAERTGGSVSTLTIQRTQQEDSAVYLCASSSAGGPREQYFGPGTRLTVT.

This chain links TRBV5-6 with TRBJ1-2; the match to TRBD1 covers 7 bases. The CDR3 has 14 amino acids. CDR1 is SGHDT, CDR2 YYEEEE, per germline. Trimming took 4 bases from V and 2 from J; bases not matched to a gene: 5. The DNA for the CDR3 is TGTGCCAGCAGCCACGACAGGGCGAACTATGGCTACACCTTC. This gives the protein CASSHDRANYGYTF.

In this sample, this clonotype turned up many times. The V and J genes are TRBV29-1 and TRBJ2-7; no firm D call. V was pared by 8 bases and J by 4 bases, with 12 bases between. Germline V CDR1 and CDR2: SQVTM, ANQGSEA. This CDR3 contains 11 residues. The CDR3, as DNA: TGCAGCTTTGCCCACCAATACGAGCAGTACTTC. This encodes CSFAHQYEQYF.

This clonotype was counted at least ten times. The chain carries TRBV28 and TRBJ2-1; TRBD1 agrees at 8 bases. After removal of 5 bases from V and 8 bases from J, the junction contained 8 bases not matched to a gene. The CDR3 consists of 14 residues. Germline V gives CDR1 MDHEN, CDR2 SYDVKM. In nucleotides, the CDR3 is TGTGCCAGCAGTCCGACAGGGGCAGGCGATGAGCAGTTCTTC. Translation: CASSPTGAGDEQFF.